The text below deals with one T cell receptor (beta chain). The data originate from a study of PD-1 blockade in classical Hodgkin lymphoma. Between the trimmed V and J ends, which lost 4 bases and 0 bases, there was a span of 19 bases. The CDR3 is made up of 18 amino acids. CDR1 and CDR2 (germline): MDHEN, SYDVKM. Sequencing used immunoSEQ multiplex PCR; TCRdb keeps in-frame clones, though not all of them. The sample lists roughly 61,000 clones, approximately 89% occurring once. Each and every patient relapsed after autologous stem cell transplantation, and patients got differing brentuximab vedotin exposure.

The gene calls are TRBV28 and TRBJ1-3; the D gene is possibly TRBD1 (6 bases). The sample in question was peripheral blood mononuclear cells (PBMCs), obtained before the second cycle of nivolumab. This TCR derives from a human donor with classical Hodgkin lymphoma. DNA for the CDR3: TGTGCCAGCAGTTCAATCTTCCGGGACACGAGCTCTGGAAACACCATATATTTT. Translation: CASSSIFRDTSSGNTIYF.